Listed below are T cell receptor beta chains from one sample, sequenced in a study of blood T cell repertoires in COVID-19. Profiling relied on immunoSEQ multiplex PCR, and the TCRdb table lists in-frame clones only, not all of them. Of about 260,000 clones in the sample, over 70% were seen once. Sequenced: peripheral blood. The origin of the receptors is a woman in her seventies with COVID-19, enrolled during active disease. CDR3s include the opening cysteine and the closing phenylalanine or tryptophan. A D gene is named only where the DNA matches it firmly. Expanded clones get a size class; other rows say once, few or many, or leave the size out.

j_call d_call v_call clone_size cdr3_nt cdr3_aa
TRBJ2-4 . TRBV3-1/TRBV3-2 . TGTGCCAGCAGCCAAGATTATGGGGAGACCAAAAACATTCAGTACTTC CASSQDYGETKNIQYF
TRBJ2-2 TRBD1 TRBV29-1 . TGCAGCGTGCCCGTCCGAGGGGGCTGGGGCACCGGGGAGCTGTTTTTT CSVPVRGGWGTGELFF
TRBJ2-5 TRBD2 TRBV10-3 . TGTGCCATCAGTGCAGGACTAGCGGGGACCGACCAAGAGACCCAGTACTTC CAISAGLAGTDQETQYF
TRBJ1-2 . TRBV3-1/TRBV3-2 . TGTGCCAGCAGCCACAGAGGAAGTCTGTCCTCATATGGCTACACCTTC CASSHRGSLSSYGYTF
TRBJ2-1 . TRBV6-5 . TGTGCCAGCACTTCACACGGGTTTGAGCAGTTCTTC CASTSHGFEQFF
TRBJ1-2 TRBD1 TRBV28 . TGTGCCAGCAGTATAGACAGGGCCACTTATGGCTACACCTTC CASSIDRATYGYTF
TRBJ2-7 . TRBV2 . TGTGCCAGCAGTTCGGGGAGTAAGACCTACGAGCAGTACTTC CASSSGSKTYEQYF
TRBJ2-5 . TRBV29-1 . TGCAGCGTCGGGAGCGGCGGAGAGACCCAGTACTTC CSVGSGGETQYF
TRBJ2-3 TRBD2 TRBV28 . TGTGCCAGCAGTCCTCGTCCAGGAGCGGGAGGGTGGTCAGATACGCAGTATTTT CASSPRPGAGGWSDTQYF
TRBJ1-5 . TRBV4-2 . TGTGCCAGCAGCCAAGTTTACTCGGGAGATCAGCCCCAGCATTTT CASSQVYSGDQPQHF
TRBJ2-1 TRBD2 TRBV4-2 . TGTGCCAGCAGCCGAGCGGGAGGCTCCTACAATGAGCAGTTCTTC CASSRAGGSYNEQFF
TRBJ2-7 TRBD2 TRBV30 . TGTGCCTGGAGAATTCCGATCGGTTCCGGGAGGACTAGCGGGAGTGCCTACGAGCAGTACTTC CAWRIPIGSGRTSGSAYEQYF
TRBJ1-2 . TRBV6-5 once TGTGCCAGCACCGCCCGGGGTGACTATGGCTACACCTTC CASTARGDYGYTF
TRBJ2-2 TRBD1 TRBV19 . TGTGCCAGCGGACAGGGGGTATTCACCGGGGAGCTGTTTTTT CASGQGVFTGELFF
TRBJ2-7 TRBD1 TRBV28 . TGTGCCAGCAGTTTAGAAGGGACAGGGCCGGGGGAGCAGTACTTC CASSLEGTGPGEQYF
TRBJ2-7 . TRBV7-9 . TGTGCCAGCAGCCCTAATAGCGGAACCTACGAGCAGTACTTC CASSPNSGTYEQYF
TRBJ1-4 TRBD1 TRBV5-1 . TGCGCCAGCAGCCTCGGACAGGGTCAGAATGAAAAACTGTTTTTT CASSLGQGQNEKLFF
TRBJ2-7 TRBD2 TRBV29-1 . TGCAGCGTTTATAGCGGGAGGGCCGAGCAGTACTTC CSVYSGRAEQYF
TRBJ2-7 . TRBV18 . TGTGCCAGCTCACCATTAGAGGGAGTCCACGAGCAGTACTTC CASSPLEGVHEQYF
TRBJ1-1 TRBD1 TRBV29-1 . TGCAGCGTCAGAACAGGGGGCTTTGACACTGAAGCTTTCTTT CSVRTGGFDTEAFF
TRBJ1-1 TRBD1 TRBV15 . TGTGCCACCAGCAGAGACTCCTCTAACAGGGGGAACACTGAAGCTTTCTTT CATSRDSSNRGNTEAFF
TRBJ2-1 TRBD2 TRBV3-1/TRBV3-2 . TGTGCCAGCAGCCTCGGGACGGGGGGTGAGCAGTTCTTC CASSLGTGGEQFF
TRBJ1-5 . TRBV28 . TGTGCCAGCAGTACCACCTCGCGAGGGTCTAGCAATCAGCCCCAGCATTTT CASSTTSRGSSNQPQHF
TRBJ1-3 . TRBV30 . TGTGCCTGGAACAGACACTCCTCTGGAAACACCATATATTTT CAWNRHSSGNTIYF
TRBJ2-2 . TRBV6-1 . TGTGCCAGCAGTGGAGCCGGTTCCGCCGGGGAGCTGTTTTTT CASSGAGSAGELFF
TRBJ2-3 . TRBV29-1 . TGCAGCGTTGAACCCCCGCTTGAAAACCAGACAGATACGCAGTATTTT CSVEPPLENQTDTQYF
TRBJ1-1 . TRBV5-6 . TGTGCCAGCAGCTTCGGTCCCATGAACACTGAAGCTTTCTTT CASSFGPMNTEAFF
TRBJ2-2 . TRBV4-3 . TGCGCCAGCAGCTTACTGGCAGGGGATTCCACCGGGGAGCTGTTTTTT CASSLLAGDSTGELFF
TRBJ1-4 TRBD1 TRBV24-1 . TGTGCCACCAGTGACCCAGGGGGTCAGAGTGAAAAACTGTTTTTT CATSDPGGQSEKLFF
TRBJ1-1 . TRBV2 . TGTGCCAGCAGTGCCCGGGGAGGTGGTAGCACTGAAGCTTTCTTT CASSARGGGSTEAFF
TRBJ1-5 . TRBV28 . TGTGCCAGCAGTTTTTATTTCTTTAGCAATCAGCCCCAGCATTTT CASSFYFFSNQPQHF
TRBJ1-3 TRBD1 TRBV3-1/TRBV3-2 . TGTGCCAGCAGTCGTGACAGGGATCCTGGAAACACCATATATTTT CASSRDRDPGNTIYF
TRBJ2-3 . TRBV9 . TGTGCCAGCGGCCATCAGGGAGATACGCAGTATTTT CASGHQGDTQYF
TRBJ2-1 . TRBV6-5 . TGTGCCAGCAGTTATGTGCGGGATGGAGCCGAGCAGTTCTTC CASSYVRDGAEQFF
TRBJ1-3 . TRBV19 . TGTGCCAGTAGGACAGTGAGCTCTGGAAACACCATATATTTT CASRTVSSGNTIYF
TRBJ1-2 . TRBV5-4 . TGTGCCAGCAGCTTGTTTCAGGGGAACGGCGACTATGGCTACACCTTC CASSLFQGNGDYGYTF
TRBJ2-6 TRBD1 TRBV5-1 . TGCGCCAGCAGCTGGAGACAGGGTTCTGGGGCCAACGTCCTGACTTTC CASSWRQGSGANVLTF
TRBJ2-3 TRBD1 TRBV19 . TGTGCCAGTAGCCACAGGGGGCTCCCAGATACGCAGTATTTT CASSHRGLPDTQYF
TRBJ2-5 . TRBV18 . TGTGCCAGCTCGCGGGCCAGCCAAGAGACCCAGTACTTC CASSRASQETQYF
TRBJ2-7 TRBD1 TRBV9 . TGTGCCAGCAGCGTAGGGGGGGACAGGGTGTACGAGCAGTACTTC CASSVGGDRVYEQYF
TRBJ1-2 TRBD1 TRBV27 . TGTGCCAGCAGCCCGGGACAGGGACCATCTAACTATGGCTACACCTTC CASSPGQGPSNYGYTF
TRBJ2-7 TRBD1 TRBV6-5 . TGTGCCAGCAGAGATCCGGGACAGGGCTCGCAGTACTTC CASRDPGQGSQYF
TRBJ1-1 . TRBV27 . TGTGCCAGCAGCCCCTTCAGGGGAGGGGGCACTGAAGCTTTCTTT CASSPFRGGGTEAFF
TRBJ2-1 TRBD1 TRBV27 . TGTGCCAGCAGTTCTCACAGGGGGCGGAACTACAATGAGCAGTTCTTC CASSSHRGRNYNEQFF
TRBJ2-1 . TRBV5-1 . TGCGCCAGCAGCCGATCAGGGTACACCTACAATGAGCAGTTCTTC CASSRSGYTYNEQFF
TRBJ2-3 . TRBV18 . TGTGCCAGCTCACCACCTCCCGTCGATACGCAGTATTTT CASSPPPVDTQYF
TRBJ2-1 TRBD1 TRBV7-9 . TGTGCCAGCAGCACTCGACAGGGGCTTTACAATGAGCAGTTCTTC CASSTRQGLYNEQFF
TRBJ1-5 . TRBV6-5 . TGTGCCAGCAGTTACCAGGGGAATCAGCCCCAGCATTTT CASSYQGNQPQHF
TRBJ1-2 . TRBV19 . TGTGCCAGTAGTATAGCACAAGAAGGGGTTTACTATGGCTACACCTTC CASSIAQEGVYYGYTF
TRBJ2-1 . TRBV6-5 . TGTGCCAGCAGTCAGAACCGTGATGAGCAGTTCTTC CASSQNRDEQFF
TRBJ2-1 TRBD2 TRBV15 . TGTGCCACAGAAGGACTAGCGAACAATGAGCAGTTCTTC CATEGLANNEQFF
TRBJ1-6 . TRBV7-6 . TGTGCCAGCAGCCCAACAGGGTATAATTCACCCCTCCACTTT CASSPTGYNSPLHF
TRBJ1-1 . TRBV7-3 few TGTGCCAGCAGCCCGGAGAGAAACACTGAAGCTTTCTTT CASSPERNTEAFF